These T cell receptor beta chains were read from a single sample in a study of CD4 T cells in relation to SARS-CoV-2 and coronaviruses. These receptors have no known antigen. TCRdb's table, derived via immunoSEQ multiplex PCR, lists solely in-frame clones and lacks some. The sample yields some 22,000 clones, 66% seen once. The sequencing input was CD4+ T cells from PBMCs, cultured in vitro. The receptors here all came from a human donor in good health. Each CDR3 is given with its conserved first and last residue. The D gene is left open where the match is weak. The listing skips clone size in some rows; elsewhere it reads once, few, many or a size class.

j_gene | abundance | d_gene | v_gene | CDR3aa | CDR3nt
TRBJ2-7 | - | TRBD1 | TRBV6-2/TRBV6-3 | CASSPGQGGPSSYEQYF | TGTGCCAGCAGTCCGGGACAGGGTGGCCCCTCATCCTACGAGCAGTACTTC
TRBJ2-7 | - | - | TRBV4-1 | CASSHPIGEQYF | TGCGCCAGCAGCCACCCAATAGGCGAGCAGTACTTC
TRBJ2-1 | few | TRBD1 | TRBV7-8 | CASSLRTGNEQFF | TGTGCCAGCAGCCTAAGGACAGGGAATGAGCAGTTCTTC
TRBJ1-1 | - | - | TRBV13 | CASSSNSYLNTEAFF | TGTGCCAGCAGCTCCAATTCCTACTTGAACACTGAAGCTTTCTTT
TRBJ1-5 | - | - | TRBV2 | CASSVSKYQPQHF | TGTGCCAGCAGTGTGAGCAAATATCAGCCCCAGCATTTT
TRBJ2-3 | - | TRBD2 | TRBV4-3 | CASSQYPAGGSGDTQYF | TGCGCCAGCAGCCAATACCCAGCGGGGGGGTCAGGAGATACGCAGTATTTT
TRBJ1-2 | once | - | TRBV12-3/TRBV12-4 | CASSSSRWYGYTF | TGTGCCAGCAGTTCGTCCAGATGGTATGGCTACACCTTC
TRBJ2-5 | - | - | TRBV7-2 | CASSLGSKQETQYF | TGTGCCAGCAGCTTAGGAAGCAAACAAGAGACCCAGTACTTC
TRBJ1-1 | - | - | TRBV7-2 | CASSWGRLNTEAFF | TGTGCCAGCAGCTGGGGACGGCTGAACACTGAAGCTTTCTTT
TRBJ2-5 | few | TRBD2 | TRBV5-1 | CASSDLAGGQSETQYF | TGCGCCAGCAGCGACTTAGCGGGGGGGCAGTCAGAGACCCAGTACTTC
TRBJ2-1 | few | - | TRBV7-9 | CASSFLGEQFF | TGTGCCAGCAGCTTTCTTGGTGAGCAGTTCTTC
TRBJ2-7 | few | TRBD2 | TRBV29-1 | CSVRVAGVGEQYF | TGCAGCGTTCGGGTAGCGGGAGTGGGCGAGCAGTACTTC
TRBJ2-1 | - | TRBD2 | TRBV5-1 | CASSGTSGGEREQFF | TGCGCCAGCAGCGGCACTAGCGGGGGGGAACGGGAGCAGTTCTTC
TRBJ1-2 | - | - | TRBV27 | CASSLGSSLGTGGYTF | TGTGCCAGCAGCCTAGGTAGTTCGTTAGGGACCGGCGGCTACACCTTC
TRBJ2-7 | - | - | TRBV28 | CASTQGGLSYEQYF | TGTGCCAGCACCCAGGGGGGGCTAAGCTACGAGCAGTACTTC
TRBJ2-1 | - | - | TRBV2 | CASSEGSWGVEQFF | TGTGCCAGCAGTGAAGGTTCCTGGGGCGTTGAGCAGTTCTTC
TRBJ2-7 | - | - | TRBV18 | CASSPLDSYEQYF | TGTGCCAGCTCACCACTGGACAGCTACGAGCAGTACTTC
TRBJ2-7 | - | - | TRBV18 | CASSQASYEQYF | TGTGCCAGCTCACAGGCCTCCTACGAGCAGTACTTC
TRBJ2-4 | once | TRBD1 | TRBV6-5 | CASSQQGAGKNIQYF | TGTGCCAGCAGTCAACAGGGGGCCGGCAAAAACATTCAGTACTTC
TRBJ2-1 | - | TRBD2 | TRBV18 | CASSPRLAGGPNEQFF | TGTGCCAGCTCACCTCGACTAGCGGGAGGGCCGAATGAGCAGTTCTTC
TRBJ2-3 | - | TRBD2 | TRBV5-1 | CASSLGGGVTDTQYF | TGCGCCAGCAGCTTGGGCGGGGGAGTCACAGATACGCAGTATTTT
TRBJ1-1 | few | - | TRBV12-5 | CASGNQGWNTEAFF | TGTGCTAGTGGGAACCAGGGGTGGAACACTGAAGCTTTCTTT
TRBJ2-2 | few | TRBD2 | TRBV9 | CASKSSGSGELFF | TGTGCCAGCAAGTCTAGCGGGAGCGGGGAGCTGTTTTTT
TRBJ1-2 | - | TRBD1 | TRBV4-3 | CASSQASAGGHYGYTF | TGCGCCAGCAGCCAAGCATCGGCAGGGGGCCACTATGGCTACACCTTC
TRBJ1-1 | - | - | TRBV13 | CASSLRGGSNRDTEAFF | TGTGCCAGCAGCTTACGAGGAGGGAGTAATCGGGACACTGAAGCTTTCTTT
TRBJ1-2 | - | - | TRBV6-2/TRBV6-3 | CASSYSGGNYGYTF | TGTGCCAGCAGTTACTCGGGAGGGAACTATGGCTACACCTTC
TRBJ2-1 | - | - | TRBV2 | CASSEGDRPLAQFF | TGTGCCAGCAGTGAAGGGGACCGTCCTCTGGCGCAGTTCTTC
TRBJ2-1 | - | TRBD1 | TRBV9 | CASSARQGGNEQFF | TGTGCCAGCAGCGCACGACAGGGGGGCAATGAGCAGTTCTTC
TRBJ2-3 | once | TRBD2 | TRBV5-4 | CASSRSGSGTDTQYF | TGTGCCAGCAGCCGTAGCGGGAGTGGGACAGATACGCAGTATTTT
TRBJ2-7 | - | TRBD1 | TRBV15 | CATSRGQGKGGQYF | TGTGCCACCAGCAGAGGACAGGGAAAAGGAGGGCAGTACTTC
TRBJ1-2 | - | - | TRBV20-1 | CSASLGQPRNGYTF | TGCAGTGCTAGTCTCGGACAGCCACGGAATGGCTACACCTTC
TRBJ2-7 | - | TRBD1 | TRBV18 | CASSPGTGVYEQYF | TGTGCCAGCTCACCAGGGACAGGGGTTTACGAGCAGTACTTC
TRBJ2-5 | - | TRBD2 | TRBV7-3 | CASSLLGRAGETQYF | TGTGCCAGCAGCTTACTCGGGAGGGCCGGCGAGACCCAGTACTTC
TRBJ2-3 | - | - | TRBV10-3 | CAISESTRGGIDTQYF | TGTGCCATCAGTGAGTCGACGAGGGGGGGTATAGATACGCAGTATTTT
TRBJ2-5 | - | - | TRBV5-6 | CASSLRTQETQYF | TGTGCCAGCAGCCTACGGACGCAAGAGACCCAGTACTTC
TRBJ1-3 | - | - | TRBV6-5 | CASSYRARDSGNTIYF | TGTGCCAGCAGTTACAGGGCGCGGGACTCTGGAAACACCATATATTTT
TRBJ2-7 | - | - | TRBV19 | CASSMNLGAASPYEQYF | TGTGCCAGTAGCATGAATTTGGGGGCGGCGTCCCCCTACGAGCAGTACTTC
TRBJ2-2 | - | TRBD1 | TRBV7-2 | CASSLPDRAVAGELFF | TGTGCCAGCAGCTTACCCGACAGGGCGGTGGCCGGGGAGCTGTTTTTT
TRBJ2-7 | - | - | TRBV2 | CAGVGGSYEQYF | TGTGCCGGTGTCGGGGGTTCCTACGAGCAGTACTTC
TRBJ2-3 | few | - | TRBV5-1 | CASSNRDNTDTQYF | TGCGCCAGCAGCAACCGGGACAACACAGATACGCAGTATTTT
TRBJ2-7 | - | - | TRBV5-6 | CASTPGLAGGEQYF | TGTGCCAGCACACCCGGATTAGCCGGAGGAGAGCAGTACTTC
TRBJ1-1 | - | - | TRBV6-5 | CASSPLWGSTEAFF | TGTGCCAGCAGTCCGCTCTGGGGCAGCACTGAAGCTTTCTTT
TRBJ1-3 | - | - | TRBV9 | CASSTGASGNTIYF | TGTGCCAGCAGCACTGGGGCTTCTGGAAACACCATATATTTT